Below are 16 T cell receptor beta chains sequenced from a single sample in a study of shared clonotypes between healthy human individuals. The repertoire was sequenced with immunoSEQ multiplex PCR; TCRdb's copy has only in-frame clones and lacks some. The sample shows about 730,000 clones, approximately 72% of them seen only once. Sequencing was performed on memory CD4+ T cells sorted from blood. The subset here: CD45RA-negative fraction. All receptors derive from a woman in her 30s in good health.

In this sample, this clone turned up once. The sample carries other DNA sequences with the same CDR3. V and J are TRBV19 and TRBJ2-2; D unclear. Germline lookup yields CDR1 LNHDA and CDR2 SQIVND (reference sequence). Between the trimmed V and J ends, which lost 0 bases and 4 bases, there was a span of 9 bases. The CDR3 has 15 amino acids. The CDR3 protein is CASSIEGLVTGELFF. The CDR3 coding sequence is TGTGCCAGTAGTATAGAGGGTCTTGTCACCGGGGAGCTGTTTTTT.

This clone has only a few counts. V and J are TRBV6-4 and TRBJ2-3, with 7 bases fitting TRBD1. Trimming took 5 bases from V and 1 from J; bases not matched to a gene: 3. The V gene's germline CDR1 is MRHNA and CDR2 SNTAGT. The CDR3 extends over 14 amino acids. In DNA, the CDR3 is TGTGCCAGCAGTATAGGACAGGGCACAGATACGCAGTATTTT. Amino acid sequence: CASSIGQGTDTQYF.

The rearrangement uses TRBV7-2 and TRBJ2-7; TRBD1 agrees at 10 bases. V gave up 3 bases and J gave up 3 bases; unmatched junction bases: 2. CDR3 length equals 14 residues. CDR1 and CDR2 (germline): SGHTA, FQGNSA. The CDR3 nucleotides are TGTGCCAGCAGCTTCGGGACAGGGGACTACGAGCAGTACTTC. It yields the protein CASSFGTGDYEQYF.

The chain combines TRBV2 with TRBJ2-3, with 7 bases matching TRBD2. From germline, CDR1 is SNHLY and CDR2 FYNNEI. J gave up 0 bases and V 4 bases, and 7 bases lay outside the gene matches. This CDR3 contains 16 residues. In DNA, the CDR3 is TGTGCCAGCAGTGCGGCCCTAGCGGATAGCACAGATACGCAGTATTTT. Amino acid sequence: CASSAALADSTDTQYF.

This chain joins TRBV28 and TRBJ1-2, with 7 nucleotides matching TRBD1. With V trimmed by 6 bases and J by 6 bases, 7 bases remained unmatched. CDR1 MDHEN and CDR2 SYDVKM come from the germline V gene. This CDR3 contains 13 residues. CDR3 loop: CASRTGNLDGYTF. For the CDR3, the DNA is TGTGCCAGCAGGACAGGGAACCTAGATGGCTACACCTTC.

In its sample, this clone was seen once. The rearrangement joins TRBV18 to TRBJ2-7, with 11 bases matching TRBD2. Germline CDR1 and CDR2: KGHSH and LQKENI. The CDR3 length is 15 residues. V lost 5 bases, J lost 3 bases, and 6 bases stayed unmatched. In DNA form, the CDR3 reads TGTGCCAGCTCAACTACTAGCGGGAGCGTCTACGAGCAGTACTTC. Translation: CASSTTSGSVYEQYF.

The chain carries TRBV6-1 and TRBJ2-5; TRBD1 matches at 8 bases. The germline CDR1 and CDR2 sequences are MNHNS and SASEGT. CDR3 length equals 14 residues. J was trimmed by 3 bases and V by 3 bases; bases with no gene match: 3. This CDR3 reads CASSDLDREETQYF. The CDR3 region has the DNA TGTGCCAGCAGTGATTTGGACAGGGAAGAGACCCAGTACTTC.

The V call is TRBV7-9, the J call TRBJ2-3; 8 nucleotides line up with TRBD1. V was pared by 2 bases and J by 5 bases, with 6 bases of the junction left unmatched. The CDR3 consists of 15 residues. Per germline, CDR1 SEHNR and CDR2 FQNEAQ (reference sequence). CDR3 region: CASSLRQGAIDTQYF. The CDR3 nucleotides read TGTGCCAGCAGCTTAAGGCAGGGGGCAATAGATACGCAGTATTTT.

The CDR3 sequence: CASSYLAGDGNTIYF. CDR3 nucleotides: TGTGCCAGCAGTTACTTAGCAGGGGACGGAAACACCATATATTTT. V is TRBV6-5 and J is TRBJ1-3, with a possible D match to TRBD1 (6 bases). V gave up 1 base and J gave up 4 bases, with 11 bases separating them. This CDR3 has 15 amino acids. Germline CDR1 is MNHEY and CDR2 is SVGAGI.

The CDR3 reads CASSYGLIQGNQPQHF. CDR3 DNA: TGTGCCAGCAGTTACGGTTTAATTCAAGGTAATCAGCCCCAGCATTTT. The genes are TRBV6-5 and TRBJ1-5; no firm D call. The germline V and J ends were trimmed by 2 bases and 4 bases, with 15 bases remaining between them. The CDR3 is 16 residues long. The germline gives CDR1 MNHEY, CDR2 SVGAGI.

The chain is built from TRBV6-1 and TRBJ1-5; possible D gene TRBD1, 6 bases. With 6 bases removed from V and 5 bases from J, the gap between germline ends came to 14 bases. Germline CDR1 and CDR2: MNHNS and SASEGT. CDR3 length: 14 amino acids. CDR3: CASRTRKGDQPQHF. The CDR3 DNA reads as TGTGCCAGCAGGACCAGGAAGGGGGATCAGCCCCAGCATTTT.

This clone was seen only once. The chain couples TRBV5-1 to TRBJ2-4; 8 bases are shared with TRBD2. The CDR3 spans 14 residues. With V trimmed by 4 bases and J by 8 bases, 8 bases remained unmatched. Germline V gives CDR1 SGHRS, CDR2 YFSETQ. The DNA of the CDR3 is TGCGCCAGCAGCCCCGAATTCGGGGGGGACATTCAGTACTTC. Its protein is CASSPEFGGDIQYF. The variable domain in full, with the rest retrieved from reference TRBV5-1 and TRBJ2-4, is KAGVTQTPRYLIKTRGQQVTLSCSPISGHRSVSWYQQTPGQGLQFLFEYFSETQRNKGNFPGRFSGRQFSNSRSEMNVSTLELGDSALYLCASSPEFGGDIQYFGAGTRLSVL.

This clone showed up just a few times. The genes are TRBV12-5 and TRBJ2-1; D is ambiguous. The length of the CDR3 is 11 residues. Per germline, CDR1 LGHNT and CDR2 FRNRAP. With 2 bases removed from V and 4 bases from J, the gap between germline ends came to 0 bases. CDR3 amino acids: CASGLYNEQFF. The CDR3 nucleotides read TGTGCTAGTGGTTTGTACAATGAGCAGTTCTTC.

This CDR3 is CASSLTPSGNTGELFF. CDR3 DNA sequence: TGTGCCAGCAGCTTGACGCCTAGCGGGAACACCGGGGAGCTGTTTTTT. The chain carries TRBV5-4 and TRBJ2-2; 7 nucleotides align to TRBD2. CDR3 length: 16 amino acids. Germline V gives CDR1 SGHNT, CDR2 YYREEE (reference sequence). V lost 1 base to trimming and J lost 1 base; unmatched junction nucleotides: 4. Full variable domain (rest looked up from reference TRBV5-4 and TRBJ2-2): ETGVTQSPTHLIKTRGQQVTLRCSSQSGHNTVSWYQQALGQGPQFIFQYYREEENGRGNFPPRFSGLQFPNYSSELNVNALELDDSALYLCASSLTPSGNTGELFFGEGSRLTVL.

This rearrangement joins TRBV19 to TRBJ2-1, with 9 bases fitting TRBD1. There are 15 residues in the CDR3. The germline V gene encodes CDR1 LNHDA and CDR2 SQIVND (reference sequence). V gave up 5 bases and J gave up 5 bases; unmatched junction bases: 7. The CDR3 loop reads CASSPHRGRDNEQFF. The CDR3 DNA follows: TGTGCCAGTAGTCCCCACAGGGGGCGCGACAATGAGCAGTTCTTC.

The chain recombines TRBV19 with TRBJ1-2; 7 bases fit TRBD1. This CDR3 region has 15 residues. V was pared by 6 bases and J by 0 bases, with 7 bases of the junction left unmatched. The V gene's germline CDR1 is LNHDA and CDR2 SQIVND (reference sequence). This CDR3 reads CASRKGAPSNYGYTF. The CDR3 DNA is TGTGCCAGTAGGAAGGGGGCCCCTTCTAACTATGGCTACACCTTC. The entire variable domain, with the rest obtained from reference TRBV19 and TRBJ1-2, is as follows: DGGITQSPKYLFRKEGQNVTLSCEQNLNHDAMYWYRQDPGQGLRLIYYSQIVNDFQKGDIAEGYSVSREKKESFPLTVTSAQKNPTAFYLCASRKGAPSNYGYTFGSGTRLTVV.